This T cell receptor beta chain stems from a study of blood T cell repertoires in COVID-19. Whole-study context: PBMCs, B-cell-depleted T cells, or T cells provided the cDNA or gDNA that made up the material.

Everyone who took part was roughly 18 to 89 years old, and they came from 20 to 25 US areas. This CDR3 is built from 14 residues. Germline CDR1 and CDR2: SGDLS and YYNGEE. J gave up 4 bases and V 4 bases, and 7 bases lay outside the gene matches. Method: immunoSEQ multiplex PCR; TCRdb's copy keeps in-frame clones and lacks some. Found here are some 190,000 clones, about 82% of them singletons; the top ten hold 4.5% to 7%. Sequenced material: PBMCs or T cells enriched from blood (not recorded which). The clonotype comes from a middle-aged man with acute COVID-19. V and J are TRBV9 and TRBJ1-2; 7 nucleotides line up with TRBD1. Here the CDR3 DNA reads TGTGCCAGCAGCCCCGGAGGGGGCTCCTATGGCTACACCTTC. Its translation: CASSPGGGSYGYTF.